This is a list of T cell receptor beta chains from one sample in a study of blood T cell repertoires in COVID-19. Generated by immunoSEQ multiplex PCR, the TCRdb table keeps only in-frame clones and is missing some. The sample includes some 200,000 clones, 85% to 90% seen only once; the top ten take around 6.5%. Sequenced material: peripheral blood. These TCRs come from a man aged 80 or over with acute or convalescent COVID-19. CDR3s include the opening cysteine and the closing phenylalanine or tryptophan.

CASRLTVSGNTIYF,TRBV7-2,14
CASRNSGTNTGELFF,TRBV10-2,15
CASSVALRSSYNEQFF,TRBV9,16
CASSLSGYSGANVLTF,TRBV5-1,16
CASSYSRGHLSGANVLTF,TRBV6-2/TRBV6-3,18
CASSSAAREDTQYF,TRBV27,14
CASSRTGDSPAGAQYF,TRBV19,16
CASSPRDRSSYEQYF,TRBV6-6,15
CASRIAGTGVAEQYF,TRBV19,15
CAISPGTSGYEQYF,TRBV10-3,14
CASSLPGGFGELFF,TRBV7-3,14
CASSTLLGPTYEQYF,TRBV27,15
CATSVQPNYGYTF,TRBV24-1,13
CASGLGQGGTEAFF,TRBV12-5,14
CASSWAHSGNTIYF,TRBV7-9,14
CASTRARGEWSTDTQYF,TRBV19,17
CASSTWGQTDYGYTF,TRBV19,15
CASSLPTGTGTPEAFF,TRBV28,16
CASSDTGTGINYGYTF,TRBV7-9,16
CASSLGGSTEAFF,TRBV7-2,13
CASSQVAGGPETYEQYF,TRBV4-1,17
CASSETGGYQPQHF,TRBV6-1,14
CASRGPYSNQPQHF,TRBV2,14
CASRDRDRAHGEQFF,TRBV19,15
CASSYHGTGFKAFF,TRBV6-5,14